Each of the 19 T cell receptor beta chains below was sequenced from the same sample in a study of CXCR3-negative and CXCR3-positive naive CD8 T cells. Regarding the study as a whole: CXCR3-positive naive cells carried more hydrophobic TRB CDR3s than CXCR3-negative ones.

UMI labels and 5' RACE were used to prepare the TRB cDNA libraries. TCRdb re-called the 5' RACE reads, yielding one record per CDR3 amino acid sequence without DNA. The table gives some 150,000 distinct CDR3 sequences; the top ten clones make up 0.45% to 0.6% of it. No antigens are known for them. Material: naive CXCR3+ CD8+ T cells from blood. Indicated subset: CD45RO-CCR7+CD27+CD95- naive CD8+ T cells expressing CXCR3 (TNR3+). The receptors derive from a human donor in good health. Some clones in this sample may be carry-over from other donors' samples.

The chain carries TRBV28 and TRBJ2-1; the D gene TCRdb calls, TRBD2, cannot be checked with no DNA. The CDR3 covers 16 residues. Germline V gene data show CDR1 as MDHEN and CDR2 as SYDVKM. The CDR3 spells CASSLGTSTMYNEQFF.

The V call is TRBV7-8, the J call TRBJ2-7; TCRdb's D call, TRBD1, is unchecked because there is no DNA. CDR3 length: 15 amino acids. The germline gives CDR1 SGHVS, CDR2 FQNEAQ. Here the CDR3 reads CASSRRQGASNEQYF.

The chain couples TRBV5-4 to TRBJ2-7; there is no DNA to check the TCRdb D call of TRBD2. The CDR3 is made up of 14 amino acids. Germline V gives CDR1 SGHNT, CDR2 YYREEE (reference sequence). The chain's CDR3 is CASSQWAPSSEQYF.

This rearrangement joins TRBV30 to TRBJ2-2; absent DNA, TCRdb's TRBD1 call cannot be checked. Germline CDR1 GTSNPN, CDR2 SVGIG (reference sequence). The CDR3 totals 13 residues. Here the CDR3 reads CASGTVTTGELFF.

This rearrangement joins TRBV29-1 to TRBJ2-7. Germline lookup yields CDR1 SQVTM and CDR2 ANQGSEA. The CDR3 has 12 residues. The CDR3 protein is CSVEGSTYEQYF.

The CDR3 loop is CASSPFSGGAIQETQYF. The rearrangement joins TRBV9 to TRBJ2-5; as DNA is missing, the TRBD2 call by TCRdb cannot be tested. The CDR3 has 17 residues. From germline, CDR1 is SGDLS and CDR2 YYNGEE.

The V gene is TRBV7-9, the J gene TRBJ2-7; with no DNA, the TCRdb D assignment of TRBD1 cannot be verified. Germline CDR1 and CDR2: SEHNR and FQNEAQ (reference sequence). This CDR3 is 18 amino acids long. Here the CDR3 reads CASSLALQGKIWYDEQYF.

J is TRBJ2-7 and V is TRBV7-8; TCRdb returns TRBD2, unconfirmable since there is no DNA. This CDR3 is built from 15 residues. The germline gives CDR1 SGHVS, CDR2 FQNEAQ. CDR3 sequence reads: CASSWTTDTEGEQYF.

V usage is TRBV20-1 and J usage is TRBJ2-7. CDR3 length: 11 residues. CDR1 DFQATT and CDR2 SNEGSKA come from the germline V gene (reference sequence). The CDR3 reads CSAIWGYEQYF.

This chain joins TRBV5-1 and TRBJ2-2; without DNA, the TCRdb call of TRBD2 cannot be checked. Germline loops: CDR1 SGHRS, CDR2 YFSETQ. This CDR3 is built from 17 residues. The CDR3 sequence: CASRRPIAGGLAGELFF.

The V call is TRBV28, the J call TRBJ1-1. The CDR3 loop spans 11 amino acids. CDR1 is MDHEN and CDR2 is SYDVKM in the germline V gene. The CDR3: CASRGPTEAFF.

The chain employs TRBV7-9 and TRBJ1-4. Germline values: CDR1 SEHNR, CDR2 FQNEAQ (reference sequence). This CDR3 comprises 14 residues. The CDR3 reads CASGPLEMSEKLFF.

The V call is TRBV2, the J call TRBJ2-4; TCRdb's D call of TRBD1 is untestable without DNA. The CDR3 is 14 residues long. Germline V lookup: CDR1 SNHLY, CDR2 FYNNEI. CDR3 sequence reads: CASRRGQGPNIQYF. Drawing the rest from reference TRBV2 and TRBJ2-4, the complete variable domain is EPEVTQTPSHQVTQMGQEVILRCVPISNHLYFYWYRQILGQKVEFLVSFYNNEISEKSEIFDDQFSVERPDGSNFTLKIRSTKLEDSAMYFCASRRGQGPNIQYFGAGTRLSVL.

This chain connects TRBV19 to TRBJ1-1; TCRdb proposes TRBD1, but this gene call is untestable without DNA. This CDR3 spans 13 amino acids. Germline CDR1 LNHDA, CDR2 SQIVND (reference sequence). The CDR3 spells CASSMGGNTEAFF.

The rearrangement uses TRBV3-1 and TRBJ2-5. There are 12 residues in the CDR3. Germline V gene data show CDR1 as LGHDT and CDR2 as YNNKEL (reference sequence). Here the CDR3 reads CASSQPQETQYF.

V usage is TRBV7-9 and J usage is TRBJ2-3; as DNA is missing, the TRBD1 call by TCRdb cannot be tested. Germline V gene sequence: CDR1 SEHNR, CDR2 FQNEAQ (reference sequence). CDR3 length equals 13 residues. CDR3 residues: CASSPHPGDTQYF.

The rearrangement links TRBV12-3 or TRBV12-4 to TRBJ2-7; TCRdb picks TRBD2, but there is no DNA to check that call. The CDR3 has 15 residues. The CDR3 spells CASRRGTSGAYEQYF.

The CDR3 sequence: CASSRRGAGNSPLHF. The rearrangement joins TRBV12-3 or TRBV12-4 to TRBJ1-6; the D gene TCRdb calls, TRBD1, cannot be checked with no DNA. The CDR3 is 15 residues long.

The V and J genes are TRBV11-2 and TRBJ2-3. The CDR3 runs to 14 residues. Per germline, CDR1 SGHAT and CDR2 FQNNGV. The CDR3 loop reads CASSVDYATDTQYF.